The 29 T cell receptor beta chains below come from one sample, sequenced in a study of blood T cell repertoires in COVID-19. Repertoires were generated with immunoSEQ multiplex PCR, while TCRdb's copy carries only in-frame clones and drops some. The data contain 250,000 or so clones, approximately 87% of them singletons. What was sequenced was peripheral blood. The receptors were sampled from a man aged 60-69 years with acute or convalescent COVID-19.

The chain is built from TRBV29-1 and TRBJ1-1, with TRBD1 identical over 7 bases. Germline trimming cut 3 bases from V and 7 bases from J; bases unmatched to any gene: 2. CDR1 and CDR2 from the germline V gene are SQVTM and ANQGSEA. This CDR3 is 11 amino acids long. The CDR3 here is CSVEQGDEAFF. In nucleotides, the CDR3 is TGCAGCGTTGAGCAGGGGGATGAAGCTTTCTTT.

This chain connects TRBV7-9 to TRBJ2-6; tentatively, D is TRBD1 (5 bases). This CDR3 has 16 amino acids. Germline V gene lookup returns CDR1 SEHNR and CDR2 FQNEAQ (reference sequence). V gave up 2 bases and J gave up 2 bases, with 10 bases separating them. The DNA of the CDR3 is TGTGCCAGCAGCTTAACCCAGGGCACTGGGGCCAACGTCCTGACTTTC. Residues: CASSLTQGTGANVLTF.

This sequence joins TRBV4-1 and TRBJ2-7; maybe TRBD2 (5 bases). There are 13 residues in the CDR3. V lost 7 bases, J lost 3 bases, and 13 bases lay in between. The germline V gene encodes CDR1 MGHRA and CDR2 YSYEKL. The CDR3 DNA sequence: TGCGCCAGCAACCTAGCAGGTGGCTACGAGCAGTACTTC. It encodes CASNLAGGYEQYF.

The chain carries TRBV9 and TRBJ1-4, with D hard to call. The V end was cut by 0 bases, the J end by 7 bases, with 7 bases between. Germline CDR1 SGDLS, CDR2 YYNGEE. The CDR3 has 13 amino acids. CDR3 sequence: CASSVVAGEKLFF. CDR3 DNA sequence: TGTGCCAGCAGCGTAGTTGCCGGTGAAAAACTGTTTTTT.

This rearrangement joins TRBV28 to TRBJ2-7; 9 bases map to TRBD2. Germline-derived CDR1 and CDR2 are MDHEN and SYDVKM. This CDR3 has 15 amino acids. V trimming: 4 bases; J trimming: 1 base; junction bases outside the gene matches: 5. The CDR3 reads CASSSLAGKSYEQYF. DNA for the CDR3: TGTGCCAGCAGTTCTCTAGCGGGAAAATCCTACGAGCAGTACTTC.

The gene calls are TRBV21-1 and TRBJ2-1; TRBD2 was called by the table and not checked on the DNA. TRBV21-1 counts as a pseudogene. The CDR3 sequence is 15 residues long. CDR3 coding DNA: TGTGCCAGCAGCGTCGGGACTTACAACTACAATGAGCAGTTCTTC. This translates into CASSVGTYNYNEQFF.

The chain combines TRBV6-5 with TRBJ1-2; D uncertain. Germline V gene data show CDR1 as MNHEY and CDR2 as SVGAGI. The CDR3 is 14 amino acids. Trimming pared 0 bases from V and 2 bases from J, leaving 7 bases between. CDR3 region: CASSYSVKNYGYTF. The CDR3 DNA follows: TGTGCCAGCAGTTACTCTGTTAAAAACTATGGCTACACCTTC.

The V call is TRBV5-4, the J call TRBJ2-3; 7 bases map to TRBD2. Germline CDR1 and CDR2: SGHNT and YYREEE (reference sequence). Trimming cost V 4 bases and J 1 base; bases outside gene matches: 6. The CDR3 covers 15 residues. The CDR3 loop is CASSRTSGGTDTQYF. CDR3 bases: TGTGCCAGCAGCCGGACTAGTGGGGGCACAGATACGCAGTATTTT.

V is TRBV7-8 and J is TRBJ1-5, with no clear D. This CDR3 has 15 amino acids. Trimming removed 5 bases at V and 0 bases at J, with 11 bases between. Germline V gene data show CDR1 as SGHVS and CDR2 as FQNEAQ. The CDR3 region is CASSPYLDSNQPQHF. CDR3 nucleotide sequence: TGTGCCAGCAGCCCCTACCTAGATAGCAATCAGCCCCAGCATTTT.

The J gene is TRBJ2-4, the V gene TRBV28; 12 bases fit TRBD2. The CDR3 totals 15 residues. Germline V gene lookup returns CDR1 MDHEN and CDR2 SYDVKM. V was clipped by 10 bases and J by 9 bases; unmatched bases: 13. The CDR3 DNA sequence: TGTGCCACCCAATGGACTAGCGGGACCCAGGGCATTCAGTACTTC. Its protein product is CATQWTSGTQGIQYF.

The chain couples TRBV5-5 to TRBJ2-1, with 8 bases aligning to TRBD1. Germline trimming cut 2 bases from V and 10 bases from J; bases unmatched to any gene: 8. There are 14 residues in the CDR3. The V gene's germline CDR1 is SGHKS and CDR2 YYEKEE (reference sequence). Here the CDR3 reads CASSLRTGTWEQFF. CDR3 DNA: TGTGCCAGCAGCTTACGGACAGGGACCTGGGAGCAGTTCTTC.

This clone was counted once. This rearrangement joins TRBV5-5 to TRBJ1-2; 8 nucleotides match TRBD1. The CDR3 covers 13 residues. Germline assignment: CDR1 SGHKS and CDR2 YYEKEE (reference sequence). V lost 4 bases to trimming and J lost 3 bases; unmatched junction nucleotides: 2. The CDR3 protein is CASSQDRDYGYTF. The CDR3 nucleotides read TGTGCCAGCAGCCAGGACAGGGACTATGGCTACACCTTC.

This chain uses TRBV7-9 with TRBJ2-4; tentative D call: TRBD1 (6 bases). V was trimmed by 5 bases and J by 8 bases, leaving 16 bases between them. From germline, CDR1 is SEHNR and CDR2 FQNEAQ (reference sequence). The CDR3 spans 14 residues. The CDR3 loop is CASSPNRAGDIQYF. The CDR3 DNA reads TGTGCCAGCAGCCCAAACAGAGCAGGGGACATTCAGTACTTC.

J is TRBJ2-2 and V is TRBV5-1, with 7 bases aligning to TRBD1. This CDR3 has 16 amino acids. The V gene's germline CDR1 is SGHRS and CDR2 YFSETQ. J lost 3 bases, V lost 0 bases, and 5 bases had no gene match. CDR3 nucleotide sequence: TGCGCCAGCAGCTTGGTTAACCAGGGGGACACCGGGGAGCTGTTTTTT. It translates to CASSLVNQGDTGELFF.

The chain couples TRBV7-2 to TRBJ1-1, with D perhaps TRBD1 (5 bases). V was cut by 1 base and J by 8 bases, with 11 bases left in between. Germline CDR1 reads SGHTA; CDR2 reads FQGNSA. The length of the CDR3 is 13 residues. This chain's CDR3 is CASSLVPGLEAFF. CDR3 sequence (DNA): TGTGCCAGCAGCTTAGTCCCAGGGCTAGAAGCTTTCTTT.

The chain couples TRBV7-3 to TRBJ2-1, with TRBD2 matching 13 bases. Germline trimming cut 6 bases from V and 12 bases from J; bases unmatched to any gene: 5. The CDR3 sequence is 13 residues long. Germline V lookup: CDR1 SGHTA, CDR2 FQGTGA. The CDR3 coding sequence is TGTGCCAGCAGGTTGACTAGCGGGAGGTGGCAGTTCTTC. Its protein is CASRLTSGRWQFF.

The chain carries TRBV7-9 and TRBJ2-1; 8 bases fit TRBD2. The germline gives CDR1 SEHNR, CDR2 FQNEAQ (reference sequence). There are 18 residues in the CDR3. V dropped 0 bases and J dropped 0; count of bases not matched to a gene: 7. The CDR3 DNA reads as TGTGCCAGCAGCTTAGCGTCGGGCGGGAGGCACTCCTACAATGAGCAGTTCTTC. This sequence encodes CASSLASGGRHSYNEQFF.

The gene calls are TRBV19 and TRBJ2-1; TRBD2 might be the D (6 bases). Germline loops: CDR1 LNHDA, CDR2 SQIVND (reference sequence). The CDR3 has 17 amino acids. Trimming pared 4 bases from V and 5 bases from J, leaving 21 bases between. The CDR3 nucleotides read TGTGCCAGTAGTACCAAGGGCCGACTAGGATTTAACAATGAGCAGTTCTTC. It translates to CASSTKGRLGFNNEQFF.

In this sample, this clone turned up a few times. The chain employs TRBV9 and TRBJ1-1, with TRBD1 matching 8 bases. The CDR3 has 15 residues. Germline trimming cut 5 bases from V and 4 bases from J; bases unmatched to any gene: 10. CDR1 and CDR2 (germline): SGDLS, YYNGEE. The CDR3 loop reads CASSRPTGDVTEAFF. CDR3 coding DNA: TGTGCCAGCAGTCGCCCGACAGGGGATGTCACTGAAGCTTTCTTT.

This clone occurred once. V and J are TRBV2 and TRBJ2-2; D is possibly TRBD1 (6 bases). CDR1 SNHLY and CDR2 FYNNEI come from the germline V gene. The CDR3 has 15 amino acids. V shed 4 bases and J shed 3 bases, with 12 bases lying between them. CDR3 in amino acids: CASSVQGTDTGELFF. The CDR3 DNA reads TGTGCCAGCAGTGTGCAGGGGACGGACACCGGGGAGCTGTTTTTT.

The CDR3 here is CASSIGGGATEAFF. In DNA form, the CDR3 reads TGTGCCAGTAGTATAGGTGGGGGCGCCACTGAAGCTTTCTTT. This rearrangement joins TRBV19 to TRBJ1-1; maybe TRBD1 (6 bases). This CDR3 is built from 14 residues. Germline CDR1 reads LNHDA; CDR2 reads SQIVND (reference sequence). The V end lost 1 base, the J end lost 4 bases, and 10 bases lay between the germline ends.

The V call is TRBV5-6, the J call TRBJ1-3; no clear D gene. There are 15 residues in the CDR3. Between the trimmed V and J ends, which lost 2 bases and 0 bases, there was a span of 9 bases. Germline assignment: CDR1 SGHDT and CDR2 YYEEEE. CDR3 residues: CASSFDKSSGNTIYF. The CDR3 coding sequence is TGTGCCAGCAGCTTTGACAAATCCTCTGGAAACACCATATATTTT.

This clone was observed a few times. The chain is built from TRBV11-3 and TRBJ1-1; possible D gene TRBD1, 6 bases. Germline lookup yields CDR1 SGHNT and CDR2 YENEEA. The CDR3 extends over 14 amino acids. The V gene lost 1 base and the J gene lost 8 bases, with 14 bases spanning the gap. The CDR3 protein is CASSLVQGGSEAFF. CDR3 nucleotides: TGTGCCAGCAGCTTAGTACAGGGAGGGTCGGAAGCTTTCTTT.

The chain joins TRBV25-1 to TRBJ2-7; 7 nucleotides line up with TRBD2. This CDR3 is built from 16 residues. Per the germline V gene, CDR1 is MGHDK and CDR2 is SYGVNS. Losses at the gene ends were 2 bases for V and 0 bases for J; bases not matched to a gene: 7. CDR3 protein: CASSEVKRDSSYEQYF. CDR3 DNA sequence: TGTGCCAGCAGTGAAGTTAAGCGGGATAGCTCCTACGAGCAGTACTTC.

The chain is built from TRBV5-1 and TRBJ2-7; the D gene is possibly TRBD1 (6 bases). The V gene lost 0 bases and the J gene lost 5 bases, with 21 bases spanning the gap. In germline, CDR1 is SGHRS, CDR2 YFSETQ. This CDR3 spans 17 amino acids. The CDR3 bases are TGCGCCAGCAGCTTGGACTCGGACAGACCCTTGGTGGACGAGCAGTACTTC. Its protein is CASSLDSDRPLVDEQYF.

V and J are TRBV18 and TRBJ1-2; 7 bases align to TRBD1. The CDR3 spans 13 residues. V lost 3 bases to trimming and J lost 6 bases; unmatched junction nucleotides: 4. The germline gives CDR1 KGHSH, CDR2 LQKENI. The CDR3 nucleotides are TGTGCCAGCTCACCTGGACAGGACCATGGCTACACCTTC. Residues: CASSPGQDHGYTF. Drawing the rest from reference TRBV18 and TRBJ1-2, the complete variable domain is NAGVMQNPRHLVRRRGQEARLRCSPMKGHSHVYWYRQLPEEGLKFMVYLQKENIIDESGMPKERFSAEFPKEGPSILRIQQVVRGDSAAYFCASSPGQDHGYTFGSGTRLTVV.

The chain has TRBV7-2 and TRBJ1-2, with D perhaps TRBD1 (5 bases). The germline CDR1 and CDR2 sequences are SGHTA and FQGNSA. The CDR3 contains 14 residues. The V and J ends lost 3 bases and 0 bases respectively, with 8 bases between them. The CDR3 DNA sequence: TGTGCCAGCAGCTTCGACAGTACTAACTATGGCTACACCTTC. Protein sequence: CASSFDSTNYGYTF.

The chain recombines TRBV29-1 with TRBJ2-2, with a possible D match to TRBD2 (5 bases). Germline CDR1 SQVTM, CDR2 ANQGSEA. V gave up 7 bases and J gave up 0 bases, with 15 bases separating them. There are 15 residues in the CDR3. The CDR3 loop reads CSAFGRGTNTGELFF. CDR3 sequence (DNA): TGCAGCGCCTTCGGACGGGGAACGAACACCGGGGAGCTGTTTTTT.

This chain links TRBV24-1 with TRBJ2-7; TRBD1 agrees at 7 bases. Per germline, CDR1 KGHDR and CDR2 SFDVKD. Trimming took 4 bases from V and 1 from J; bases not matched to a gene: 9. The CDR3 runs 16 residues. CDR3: CATSDPRTGNSYEQYF. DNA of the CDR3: TGTGCCACCAGTGACCCCAGGACAGGAAATTCCTACGAGCAGTACTTC.